The entry below describes one T cell receptor beta chain. Its cognate antigen has yet to be identified. From each donor, a roughly 2.7 ml peripheral blood sample was drawn into PAXgene tubes and stored at -80 degrees C. Without T cell sorting, total RNA was isolated from whole blood using the PAXgene blood miRNA kit on an automated QIAcube. Peripheral blood from monozygotic twin pairs concordant or discordant for inflammatory bowel disease was subjected to deep TCRalpha and TCRbeta repertoire profiling with unique molecular barcoding. For every twin pair, smoking habits were documented, and each individual was categorised as a current, former or never smoker. The data were obtained in a study of monozygotic twins with inflammatory bowel disease (dated by TCRdb to about 2019). About the study as a whole: The complete study included 28 monozygotic twin pairs: 19 IBD-discordant Danish pairs and nine German pairs, of which four were IBD-concordant and five were IBD-discordant. Disease-associated traits were sought mainly through comparisons between IBD patients and their genetically identical healthy co-twins within discordant pairs. Each individual had, on average, about 151 000 unique TCRalpha sequences and 181 000 unique TCRbeta sequences available for analysis. What the work shows at the level of the full study, not this receptor alone: Measured by the inverse Simpson index, TCRbeta repertoire diversity was lower in IBD patients than in their healthy co-twins. IBD patients shared fewer clonotypes with other individuals than healthy twins did, most markedly in patients showing signs of disease activity. The results gave no support for a single strong signal or clonotype linked to IBD. Because patients were on differing immunosuppressive treatments, the repertoires may have picked up extra background noise and inter-individual variability. Distinction between different T cell subtypes could not be achieved in the analysis. Repertoire similarity did not differ between concordant and discordant twins, possibly due to limited statistical power.

The CDR3 contains 11 residues, cysteine and phenylalanine counted. No DNA sequence was recorded. The germline V gene encodes CDR1 MGHDK and CDR2 SYGVNS. The protocol used for the library was 5' RACE. Preparation of each TCR library used around 3.5 ug of total RNA. For each sample, cDNA synthesis was carried out in eight separate reactions using SMARTScribe reverse transcriptase. During cDNA synthesis, template switching introduced unique molecular identifiers that contained a 6-nucleotide sample barcode. Two nested PCRs of about 17 and 10 cycles amplified the TCRalpha and TCRbeta cDNA, and bead purification followed each PCR. Before amplification, the cDNA was treated with uracil DNA-glycosylase and purified using the QIAquick PCR purification kit. In the second PCR, Illumina TruSeq-compatible adapters and sample-specific barcodes were added. Library quality and concentration were assessed using TapeStation and Qubit, and about 5 ng of each library was pooled. The pooled libraries were sequenced with 2 x 100 bp reads and custom sequencing primers on an Illumina HiSeq2500 single-index Rapid Run. The study's own analysis went as follows. UMI-based consensus assembly with MiGEC version 1.2.6 was used to correct PCR and sequencing errors. MiXCR version 2.1.1 handled V(D)J alignment, clonotype assembly and CDR3 extraction. To normalise gene usage, clonotype sharing and MAIT/NKT TCR abundance, the top 1000, 10 000 and 20 000 clonotypes in each sample were analysed. After downsampling to 27 000 UMIs, diversity was calculated as the inverse Simpson index using the vegan R package. Paired Mann-Whitney U tests on discordant twin pairs were used, with Benjamini-Hochberg multiple-testing correction. TCRdb reprocessed the reads and provides one entry for every CDR3 protein sequence; no DNA is given. The V and J calls and clone size come from TCRdb's table, not from the authors' own analysis. This specimen's table enumerates 140,000 to 150,000 distinct CDR3 sequences. The ten largest account for more than 0.95% of the sample.

Sequenced material: blood. The TCR originated in a human donor with ulcerative colitis or Crohn's disease, or a healthy co-twin of an affected twin (not recorded which). The chain joins TRBV25-1 to TRBJ1-1; TCRdb's D call of TRBD1 is untestable without DNA. The CDR3 here reads CASSAGTAAFF.